One sample yielded the 6 T cell receptor beta chains listed below, sequenced in a study of blood T cell repertoires in COVID-19. Only in-frame clones appear in the TCRdb table, and some are missing; sequencing was by immunoSEQ multiplex PCR. The sample has about 210,000 clones; 81% are singletons. The material sequenced was PBMCs or T cells enriched from blood (not recorded which). The receptor set was obtained from a man in his forties or fifties who had recovered from COVID-19.

The chain is built from TRBV5-6 and TRBJ2-3, with 9 bases lining up with TRBD1. Germline values: CDR1 SGHDT, CDR2 YYEEEE. CDR3 length: 14 amino acids. J was trimmed by 4 bases and V by 4 bases; bases with no gene match: 4. The CDR3 DNA sequence: TGTGCCAGCAGCAAAGGACAGGGGCCAGATACGCAGTATTTT. This sequence encodes CASSKGQGPDTQYF.

The J gene is TRBJ1-5, the V gene TRBV10-3; D is ambiguous. The ends were cut back, 3 bases at V and 0 bases at J, with 9 bases in the middle. Germline V gene lookup returns CDR1 ENHRY and CDR2 SYGVKD. The CDR3 runs 15 residues. The CDR3 nucleotides read TGTGCCATCAGTGAAGCTGATTATAGCAATCAGCCCCAGCATTTT. It yields the protein CAISEADYSNQPQHF.

The chain couples TRBV11-1 to TRBJ1-2; D perhaps matches TRBD1 (5 bases). V lost 3 bases and J lost 3, with 11 bases in between. The CDR3 is made up of 14 amino acids. Per the germline V gene, CDR1 is SGHAT and CDR2 is FQDESV (reference sequence). The CDR3 DNA is TGTGCCAGCAGCTTTCAAGCCAGGGACTATGGCTACACCTTC. Amino acids: CASSFQARDYGYTF.

This rearrangement joins TRBV3-1 (or the pseudogene TRBV3-2) to TRBJ2-7, with 7 positions matching TRBD2. V was pared by 5 bases and J by 3 bases, with 4 bases of the junction left unmatched. Germline V gives CDR1 LGHDT, CDR2 YNNKEL (reference sequence). The CDR3 is 13 amino acids. DNA for the CDR3: TGTGCCAGCAGCAGGACTAGAAGCTACGAGCAGTACTTC. This codes for CASSRTRSYEQYF.

In its sample, this clone was seen a few times. The V and J genes are TRBV12-3 or TRBV12-4 and TRBJ1-1; D uncertain. The CDR3 consists of 13 residues. Trimming cost V 5 bases and J 3 bases, with 10 bases left between them. The CDR3 here is CASSLMRDTEAFF. In nucleotides, the CDR3 is TGTGCCAGCAGTCTCATGAGGGACACTGAAGCTTTCTTT.

This clone was observed once. This chain connects TRBV9 to TRBJ2-5; 7 bases map to TRBD1. This CDR3 contains 16 residues. Germline-derived CDR1 and CDR2 are SGDLS and YYNGEE. The V and J ends lost 4 bases and 4 bases, in that order; junction bases with no gene match: 13. CDR3 DNA sequence: TGTGCCAGCAGCCTCGAGGACAGGTACCCGAGAGAGACCCAGTACTTC. Its translation is CASSLEDRYPRETQYF.